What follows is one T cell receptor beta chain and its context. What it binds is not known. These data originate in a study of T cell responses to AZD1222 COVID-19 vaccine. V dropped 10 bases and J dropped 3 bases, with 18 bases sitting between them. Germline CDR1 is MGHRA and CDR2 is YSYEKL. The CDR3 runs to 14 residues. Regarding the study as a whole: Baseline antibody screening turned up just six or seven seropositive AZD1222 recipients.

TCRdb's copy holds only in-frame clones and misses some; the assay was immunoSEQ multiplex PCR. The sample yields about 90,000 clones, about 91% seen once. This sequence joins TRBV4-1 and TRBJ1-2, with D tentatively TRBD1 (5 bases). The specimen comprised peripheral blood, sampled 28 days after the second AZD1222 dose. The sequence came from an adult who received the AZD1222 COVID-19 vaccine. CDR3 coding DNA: TGCGCCACGCGAGACGGGCGGGGGGACTATGGCTACACCTTC. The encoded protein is CATRDGRGDYGYTF.